This TCR beta chain emerged from a study of beta chain features in type 1 diabetes. Study in general: There was similarity between patients and healthy donors in age, gender and cell yields.

The table lists this clone with a few counts. The antigen remains unidentified. One end of the junction does not line up with germline, which may come from a read error. The entirety of the isolated RNA underwent reverse transcription, so expressed TCRB transcripts were sequenced. Libraries were prepared by immunoSEQ multiplex PCR; TCRdb keeps only in-frame clonotypes and omits some of them. This sample has some 410,000 clones, with 9.5% to 12% found just once. Findings and limits, study-wide: More deletions and fewer insertions at VDJ junctions were seen in type 1 diabetes patients. For TCRB rearrangement, an influence of HLA type remained unresolved here.

Cell sorting via CD45RO/CCR7/CD25/CD127/CD95/CD27 was performed to obtain CD4+ naive, central memory, regulatory and stem cell-like memory cells. The sequenced sample was naive CD4+ T cells from blood. The clonotype was recovered from a woman between 18 and 29 years old in good health.

This chain's CDR3 is CSATDRVVLF. The CDR3 nucleotides read TGCAGTGCTACCGACAGGGTCGTTCTCTTT. This chain joins TRBV20-1 and TRBJ1-1; 7 nucleotides match TRBD1. CDR1 is DFQATT and CDR2 is SNEGSKA in the germline V gene (reference sequence). The CDR3 has 10 residues.